The following is a T cell receptor beta chain sequence with its context. Its antigen remains unknown. This record comes from a study of T cell responses to AZD1222 COVID-19 vaccine. Study results and caveats: Possibly, clonal diversity was underestimated; donors were largely white British and included more females. A reported finding is that nearly half of spike-specific TCRs target unmutated variant regions. No day 14 peak samples; only post-peak repertoires were characterized.

Trimming cost V 4 bases and J 4 bases; bases outside gene matches: 8. Germline CDR1 reads SGHTS; CDR2 reads YDEGEE. The CDR3 has 15 amino acids. The data were produced by immunoSEQ multiplex PCR, yet TCRdb's version contains in-frame clones alone and is incomplete. The table has roughly 100,000 clones, about 90% seen once. This rearrangement joins TRBV5-8 to TRBJ1-1, with TRBD1 matching over 9 bases. This clonotype originated in an adult in good health. This specimen was peripheral blood, taken on day 0 of AZD1222 vaccination. CDR3 loop: CASSPGTGWSTEAFF. The CDR3 nucleotides read TGTGCCAGCAGCCCAGGGACAGGGTGGAGCACTGAAGCTTTCTTT. Combining the CDR3 with reference TRBV5-8 and TRBJ1-1 gives the whole variable domain EAGVTQSPTHLIKTRGQQATLRCSPISGHTSVYWYQQALGLGLQFLLWYDEGEERNRGNFPPRFSGRQFPNYSSELNVNALELEDSALYLCASSPGTGWSTEAFFGQGTRLTVV.